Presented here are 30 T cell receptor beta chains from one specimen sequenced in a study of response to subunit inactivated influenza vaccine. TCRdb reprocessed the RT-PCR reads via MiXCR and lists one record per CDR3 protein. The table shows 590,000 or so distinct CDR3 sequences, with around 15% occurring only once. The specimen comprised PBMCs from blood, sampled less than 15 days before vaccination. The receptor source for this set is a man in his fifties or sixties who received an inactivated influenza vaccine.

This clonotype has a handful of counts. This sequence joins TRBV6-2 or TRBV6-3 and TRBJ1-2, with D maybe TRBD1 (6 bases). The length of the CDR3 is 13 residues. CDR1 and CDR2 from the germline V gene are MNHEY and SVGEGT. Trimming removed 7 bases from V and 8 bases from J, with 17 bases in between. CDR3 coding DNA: TGTGCCAGCAAACCCGGGACAACAAGCGGCTACACCTTC. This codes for CASKPGTTSGYTF.

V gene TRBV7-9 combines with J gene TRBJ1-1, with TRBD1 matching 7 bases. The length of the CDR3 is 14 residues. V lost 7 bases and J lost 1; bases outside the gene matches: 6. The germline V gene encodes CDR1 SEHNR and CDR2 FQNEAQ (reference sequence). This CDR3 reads CASKTGARNTEAFF. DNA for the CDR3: TGTGCCAGCAAAACAGGGGCGCGGAACACTGAAGCTTTCTTT.

CDR3 amino acids: CSVEVTRDTQYF. In DNA form, the CDR3 reads TGCAGCGTTGAAGTAACTCGAGATACGCAGTATTTT. The chain links TRBV29-1 to TRBJ2-3; the D is unclear. Germline assignment: CDR1 SQVTM and CDR2 ANQGSEA. There are 12 residues in the CDR3. V was shortened by 1 base and J by 5 bases, with 7 bases between the two germline ends.

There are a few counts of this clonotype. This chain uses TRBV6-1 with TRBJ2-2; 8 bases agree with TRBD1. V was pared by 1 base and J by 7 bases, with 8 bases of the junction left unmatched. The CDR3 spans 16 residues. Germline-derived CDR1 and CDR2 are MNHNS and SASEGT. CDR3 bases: TGTGCCAGCAGTGAAGTGGACAGGGCTTCGTACGGGGAGCTGTTTTTT. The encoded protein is CASSEVDRASYGELFF.

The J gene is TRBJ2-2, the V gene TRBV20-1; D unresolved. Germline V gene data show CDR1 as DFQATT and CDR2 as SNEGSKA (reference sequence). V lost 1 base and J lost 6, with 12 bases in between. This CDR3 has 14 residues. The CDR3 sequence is CSARGNRGAGELFF. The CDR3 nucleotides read TGCAGTGCTAGAGGGAACAGAGGAGCCGGGGAGCTGTTTTTT.

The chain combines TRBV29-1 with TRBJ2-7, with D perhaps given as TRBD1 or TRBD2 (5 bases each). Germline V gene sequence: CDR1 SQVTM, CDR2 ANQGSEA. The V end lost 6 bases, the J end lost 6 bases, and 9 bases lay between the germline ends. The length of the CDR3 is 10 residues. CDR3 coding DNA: TGCAGCGTGATCGGGGCCGAGCAGTACTTC. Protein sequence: CSVIGAEQYF.

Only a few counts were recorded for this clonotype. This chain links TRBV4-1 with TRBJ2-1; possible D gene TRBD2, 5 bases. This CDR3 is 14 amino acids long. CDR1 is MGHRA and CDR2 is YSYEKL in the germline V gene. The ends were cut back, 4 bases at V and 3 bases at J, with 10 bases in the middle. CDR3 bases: TGCGCCAGCAGCCTTAGTAGCGACTACAATGAGCAGTTCTTC. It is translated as CASSLSSDYNEQFF.

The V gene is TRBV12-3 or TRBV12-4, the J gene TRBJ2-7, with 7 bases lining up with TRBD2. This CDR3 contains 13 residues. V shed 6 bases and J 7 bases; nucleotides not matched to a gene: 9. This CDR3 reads CASSPGLWGEQYF. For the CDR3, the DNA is TGTGCCAGCAGCCCGGGACTATGGGGGGAGCAGTACTTC.

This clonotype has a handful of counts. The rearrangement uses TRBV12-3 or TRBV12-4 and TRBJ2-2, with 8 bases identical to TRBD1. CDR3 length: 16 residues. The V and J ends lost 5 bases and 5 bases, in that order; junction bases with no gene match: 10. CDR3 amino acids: CASSPSRGRYTGELFF. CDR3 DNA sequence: TGTGCCAGCAGTCCAAGCAGGGGGCGATATACCGGGGAGCTGTTTTTT.

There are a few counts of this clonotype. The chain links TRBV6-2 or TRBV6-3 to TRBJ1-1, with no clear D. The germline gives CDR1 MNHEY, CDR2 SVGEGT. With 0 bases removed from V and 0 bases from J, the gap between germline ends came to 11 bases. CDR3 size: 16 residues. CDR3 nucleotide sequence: TGTGCCAGCAGTTACTCCCCGAGCGTCATGAACACTGAAGCTTTCTTT. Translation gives CASSYSPSVMNTEAFF.

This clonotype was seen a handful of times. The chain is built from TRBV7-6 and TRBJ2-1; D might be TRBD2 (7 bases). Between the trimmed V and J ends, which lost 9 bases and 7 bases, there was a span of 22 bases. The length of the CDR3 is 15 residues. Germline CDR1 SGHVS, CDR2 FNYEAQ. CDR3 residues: CASNTGGGGSNEQFF. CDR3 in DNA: TGTGCCAGTAACACCGGAGGGGGGGGCTCTAATGAGCAGTTCTTC.

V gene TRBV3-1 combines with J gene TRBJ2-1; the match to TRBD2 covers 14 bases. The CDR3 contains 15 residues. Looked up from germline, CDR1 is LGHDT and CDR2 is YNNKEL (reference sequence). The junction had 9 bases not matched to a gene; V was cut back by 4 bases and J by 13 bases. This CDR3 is CASSPPGLAGVSQFF. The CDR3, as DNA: TGTGCCAGCAGCCCTCCGGGACTAGCGGGAGTATCTCAGTTCTTC.

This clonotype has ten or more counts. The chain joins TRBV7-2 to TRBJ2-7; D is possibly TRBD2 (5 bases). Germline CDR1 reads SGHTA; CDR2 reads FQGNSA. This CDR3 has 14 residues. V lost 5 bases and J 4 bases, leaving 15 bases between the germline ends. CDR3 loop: CASSPFSGMYEQYF. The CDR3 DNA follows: TGTGCCAGCAGCCCTTTTTCGGGGATGTACGAGCAGTACTTC.

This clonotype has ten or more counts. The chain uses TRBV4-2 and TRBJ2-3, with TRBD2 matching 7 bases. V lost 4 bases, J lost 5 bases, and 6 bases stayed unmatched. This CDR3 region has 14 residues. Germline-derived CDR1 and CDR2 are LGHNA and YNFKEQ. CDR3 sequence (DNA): TGTGCCAGCAGCCCCCGGGACTATGAAGATACGCAGTATTTT. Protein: CASSPRDYEDTQYF.

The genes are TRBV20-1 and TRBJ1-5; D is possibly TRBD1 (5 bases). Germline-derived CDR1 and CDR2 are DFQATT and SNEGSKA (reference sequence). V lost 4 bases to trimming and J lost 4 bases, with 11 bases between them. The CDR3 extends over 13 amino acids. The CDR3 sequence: CSATGTSNQPQHF. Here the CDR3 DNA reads TGCAGTGCTACCGGGACCTCTAATCAGCCCCAGCATTTT.

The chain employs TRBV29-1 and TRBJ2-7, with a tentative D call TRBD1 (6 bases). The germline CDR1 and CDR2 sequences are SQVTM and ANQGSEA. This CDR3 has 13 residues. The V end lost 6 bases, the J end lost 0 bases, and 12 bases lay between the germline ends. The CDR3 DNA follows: TGCAGCGTGGGTGGACAGTACTCCTACGAGCAGTACTTC. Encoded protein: CSVGGQYSYEQYF.

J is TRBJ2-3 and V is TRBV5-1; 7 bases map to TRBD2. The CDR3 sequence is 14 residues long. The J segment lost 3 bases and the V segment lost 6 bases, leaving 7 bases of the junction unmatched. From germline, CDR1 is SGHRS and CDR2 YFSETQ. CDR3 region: CASTSGVKTDTQYF. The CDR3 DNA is TGCGCCAGCACGAGCGGGGTTAAGACAGATACGCAGTATTTT.

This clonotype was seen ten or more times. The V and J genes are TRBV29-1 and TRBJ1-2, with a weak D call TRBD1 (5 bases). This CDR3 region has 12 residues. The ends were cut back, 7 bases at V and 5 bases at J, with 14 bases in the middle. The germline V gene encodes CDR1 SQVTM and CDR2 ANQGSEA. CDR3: CSERSGPYGYTF. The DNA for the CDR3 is TGCAGCGAACGATCGGGACCATATGGCTACACCTTC.

CDR3 residues: CSARDWAGGLNEQYF. DNA for the CDR3: TGCAGTGCTAGAGATTGGGCGGGGGGCCTCAACGAGCAGTACTTC. The rearrangement links TRBV20-1 to TRBJ2-7, with TRBD2 matching over 8 bases. V trimming: 0 bases; J trimming: 5 bases; junction bases outside the gene matches: 9. The CDR3 is 15 residues long. CDR1 DFQATT and CDR2 SNEGSKA come from the germline V gene (reference sequence).

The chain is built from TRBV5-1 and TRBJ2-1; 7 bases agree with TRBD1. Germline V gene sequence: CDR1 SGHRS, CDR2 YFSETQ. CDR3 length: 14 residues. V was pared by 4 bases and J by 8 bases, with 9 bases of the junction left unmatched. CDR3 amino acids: CASSGDRVSDEQFF. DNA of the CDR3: TGCGCCAGCAGCGGAGACAGGGTTAGCGATGAGCAGTTCTTC.

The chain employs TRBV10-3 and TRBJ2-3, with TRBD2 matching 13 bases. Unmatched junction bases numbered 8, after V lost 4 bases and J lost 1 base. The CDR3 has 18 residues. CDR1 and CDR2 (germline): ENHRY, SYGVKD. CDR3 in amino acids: CAISATSGGASGTDTQYF. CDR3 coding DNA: TGTGCCATCAGTGCAACTAGCGGGGGGGCCTCTGGCACAGATACGCAGTATTTT.

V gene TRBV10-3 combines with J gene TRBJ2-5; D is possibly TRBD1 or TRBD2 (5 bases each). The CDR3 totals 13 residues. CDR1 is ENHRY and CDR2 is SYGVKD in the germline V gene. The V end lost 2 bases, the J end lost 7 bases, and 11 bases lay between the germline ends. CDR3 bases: TGTGCCATCAGTGAGGGGACCCTTGGGACCCAGTACTTC. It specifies CAISEGTLGTQYF.

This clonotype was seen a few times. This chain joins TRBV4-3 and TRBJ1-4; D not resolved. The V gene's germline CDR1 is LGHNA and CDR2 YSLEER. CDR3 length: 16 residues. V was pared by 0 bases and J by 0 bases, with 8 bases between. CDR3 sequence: CASSQESFATNEKLFF. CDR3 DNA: TGCGCCAGCAGCCAAGAATCATTTGCAACTAATGAAAAACTGTTTTTT.

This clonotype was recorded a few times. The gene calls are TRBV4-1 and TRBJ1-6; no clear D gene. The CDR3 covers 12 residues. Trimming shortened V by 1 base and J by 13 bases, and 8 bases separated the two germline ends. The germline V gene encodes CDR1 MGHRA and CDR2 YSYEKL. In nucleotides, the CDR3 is TGCGCCAGCAGCCAAGGGATCTATCCCCTCCACTTT. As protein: CASSQGIYPLHF.

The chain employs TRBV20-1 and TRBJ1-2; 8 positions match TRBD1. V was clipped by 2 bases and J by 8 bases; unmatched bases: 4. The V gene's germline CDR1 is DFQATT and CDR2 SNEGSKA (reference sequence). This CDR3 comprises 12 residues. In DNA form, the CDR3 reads TGCAGTGCTAGACTACAGGGGGGAGGCTACACCTTC. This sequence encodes CSARLQGGGYTF.

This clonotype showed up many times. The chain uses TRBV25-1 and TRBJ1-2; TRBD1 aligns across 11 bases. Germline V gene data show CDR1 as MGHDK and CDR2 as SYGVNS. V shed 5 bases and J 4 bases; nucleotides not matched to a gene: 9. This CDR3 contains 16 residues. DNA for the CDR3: TGTGCCAGCAGTCCCACTAGGACAGGGGGCCTCTATGGCTACACCTTC. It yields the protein CASSPTRTGGLYGYTF.

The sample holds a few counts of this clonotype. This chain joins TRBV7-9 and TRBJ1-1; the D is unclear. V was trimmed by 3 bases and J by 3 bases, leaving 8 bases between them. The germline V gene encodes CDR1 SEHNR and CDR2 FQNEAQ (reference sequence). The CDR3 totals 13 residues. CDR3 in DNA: TGTGCCAGCAGCTTCTGGGAAGACACTGAAGCTTTCTTT. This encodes CASSFWEDTEAFF. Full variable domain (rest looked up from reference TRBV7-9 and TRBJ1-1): DTGVSQNPRHKITKRGQNVTFRCDPISEHNRLYWYRQTLGQGPEFLTYFQNEAQLEKSRLLSDRFSAERPKGSFSTLEIQRTEQGDSAMYLCASSFWEDTEAFFGQGTRLTVV.

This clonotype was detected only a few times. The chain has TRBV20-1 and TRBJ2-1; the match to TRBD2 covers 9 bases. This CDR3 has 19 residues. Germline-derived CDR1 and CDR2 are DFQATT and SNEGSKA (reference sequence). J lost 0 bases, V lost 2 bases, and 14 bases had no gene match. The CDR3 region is CSARTPGLAFRSSYNEQFF. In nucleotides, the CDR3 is TGCAGTGCTAGAACCCCGGGACTAGCATTTCGTAGCTCCTACAATGAGCAGTTCTTC.

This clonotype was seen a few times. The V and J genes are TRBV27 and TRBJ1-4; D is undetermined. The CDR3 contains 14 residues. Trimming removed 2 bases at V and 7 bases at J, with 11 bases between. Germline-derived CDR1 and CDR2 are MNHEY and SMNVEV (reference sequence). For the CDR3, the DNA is TGTGCCAGCAGTTTAACCACAAATGTTGAAAAACTGTTTTTT. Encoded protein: CASSLTTNVEKLFF. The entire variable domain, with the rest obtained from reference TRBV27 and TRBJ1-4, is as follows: EAQVTQNPRYLITVTGKKLTVTCSQNMNHEYMSWYRQDPGLGLRQIYYSMNVEVTDKGDVPEGYKVSRKEKRNFPLILESPSPNQTSLYFCASSLTTNVEKLFFGSGTQLSVL.

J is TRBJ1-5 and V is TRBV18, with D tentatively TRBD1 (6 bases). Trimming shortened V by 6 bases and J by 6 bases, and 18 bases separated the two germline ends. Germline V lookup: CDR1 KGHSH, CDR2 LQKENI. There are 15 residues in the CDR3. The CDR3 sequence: CASSHRTQGPQPQHF. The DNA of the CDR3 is TGTGCCAGCTCGCACCGAACACAGGGACCTCAGCCCCAGCATTTT.